The entry below describes one T cell receptor (beta chain). Antigen unknown. CDR1 and CDR2 (germline): SGHAT, FQNNGV. V gave up 5 bases and J gave up 2 bases, with 16 bases separating them. This CDR3 region has 16 residues. A second PCR of 7 to 11 cycles used a sample-barcoded 5' primer and a J-beta primer mix. TCRdb reanalysed the 5' RACE reads using MiXCR and keeps one entry per CDR3 protein. Counted here are about 670,000 distinct CDR3 sequences, about 51% occurring once; the ten biggest clones make up about 13%. The data are from a study of blood T cells in healthy people across ages. On the study more broadly: Template switching picked up about one barcoded beta molecule for each two T cells. Findings and caveats of the study: As age increased, TCR beta diversity per million T cells fell in a roughly linear fashion.

The chain carries TRBV11-2 and TRBJ1-3; D is possibly TRBD1 (6 bases). Material for sequencing was blood. The TCR sequence derives from a woman of 80 years or more in good health. The CDR3 bases are TGTGCCAGCAGCACAACTACAGGGATTGCTGGAAACACCATATATTTT. Protein: CASSTTTGIAGNTIYF.